The source of this TCR beta chain is a study of CD8 T cells in ankylosing spondylitis. The V and J ends lost 0 bases and 7 bases, in that order; junction bases with no gene match: 13. The CDR3 runs 18 residues. Germline loops: CDR1 SGHDT, CDR2 YYEEEE. TCR beta libraries were made by quantitative 5'-RACE with molecular barcodes. Using its own MiXCR run on the 5' RACE reads, TCRdb lists one record per CDR3 protein. The sample includes around 100,000 distinct CDR3 sequences, 24% of them seen just once. V usage is TRBV5-6 and J usage is TRBJ2-1; 10 nucleotides line up with TRBD2. Source material: synovial fluid, either unsorted or a sorted T cell fraction (not recorded which). The TCR comes from a male donor with ankylosing spondylitis. DNA for the CDR3: TGTGCCAGCAGCTTGGTTCGGACTAGCGGAACCTGGGGGAATGAGCAGTTCTTC. Residues: CASSLVRTSGTWGNEQFF.